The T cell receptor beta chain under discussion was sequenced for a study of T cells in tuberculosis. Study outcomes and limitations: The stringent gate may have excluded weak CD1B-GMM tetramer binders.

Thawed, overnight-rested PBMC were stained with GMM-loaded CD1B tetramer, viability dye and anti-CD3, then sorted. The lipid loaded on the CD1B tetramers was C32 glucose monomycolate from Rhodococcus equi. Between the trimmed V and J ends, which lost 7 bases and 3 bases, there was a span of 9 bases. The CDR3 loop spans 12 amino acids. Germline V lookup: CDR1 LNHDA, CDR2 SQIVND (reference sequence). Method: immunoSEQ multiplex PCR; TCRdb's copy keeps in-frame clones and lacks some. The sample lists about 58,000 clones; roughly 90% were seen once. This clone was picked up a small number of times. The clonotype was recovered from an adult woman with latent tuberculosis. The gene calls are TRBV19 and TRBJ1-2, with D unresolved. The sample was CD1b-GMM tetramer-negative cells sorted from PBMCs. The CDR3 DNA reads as TGTGCCAGTAAGAATGAGGACTATGGCTACACCTTC. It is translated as CASKNEDYGYTF.